The 27 T cell receptor beta chains below were found in one sample sequenced in a study of cytomegalovirus exposure and HLA in healthy donors. Both 60 Vbeta primers and 13 Jbeta primers went into the PCR. Assay: immunoSEQ multiplex PCR; the TCRdb copy retains only in-frame clones and omits some. The sample yields some 120,000 clones, approximately 80% seen once. Sequencing input: PBMCs. The receptor set was obtained from a man under 40 in good health and CMV-seropositive.

The chain links TRBV11-2 to TRBJ2-7; D perhaps matches TRBD1 (6 bases). The CDR3 sequence is 15 residues long. Germline V gives CDR1 SGHAT, CDR2 FQNNGV. V lost 5 bases, J lost 4 bases, and 18 bases lay in between. In nucleotides, the CDR3 is TGTGCCAGCAGCGTCTTCAGGGGCCTTAAGTACGAGCAGTACTTC. Translation: CASSVFRGLKYEQYF.

This sequence joins TRBV4-1 and TRBJ2-1; 9 bases agree with TRBD2. CDR1 and CDR2 (germline): MGHRA, YSYEKL. The CDR3 totals 15 residues. After removal of 1 base from V and 3 bases from J, the junction contained 1 base not matched to a gene. CDR3 bases: TGCGCCAGCAGCCAAGGCGGGAGGGGCTACAATGAGCAGTTCTTC. Translating gives CASSQGGRGYNEQFF.

The rearrangement links TRBV5-4 to TRBJ2-3, with unresolved D. The CDR3 runs 15 residues. Trimming shortened V by 0 bases and J by 2 bases, and 10 bases separated the two germline ends. Germline V gene data show CDR1 as SGHNT and CDR2 as YYREEE (reference sequence). CDR3: CASSLAHGFTDTQYF. Written as DNA, the CDR3 is TGTGCCAGCAGCTTGGCGCACGGTTTCACAGATACGCAGTATTTT.

This chain's CDR3 is CASSRPQGAYSGNTIYF. In DNA form, the CDR3 reads TGTGCCAGCAGCAGACCACAGGGGGCTTACTCTGGAAACACCATATATTTT. This rearrangement joins TRBV7-9 to TRBJ1-3; 9 bases are shared with TRBD1. Germline V gene lookup returns CDR1 SEHNR and CDR2 FQNEAQ (reference sequence). With V trimmed by 5 bases and J by 0 bases, 8 bases remained unmatched. This CDR3 has 17 residues.

J is TRBJ2-3 and V is TRBV7-2, with D possibly TRBD2 on 7 matching bases. CDR1 and CDR2 (germline): SGHTA, FQGNSA. This CDR3 region has 21 residues. Trimming pared 0 bases from V and 9 bases from J, leaving 34 bases between. CDR3 nucleotide sequence: TGTGCCAGCAGCTTAGCTGACGCGGGGGCTTATAAAAGGCTGATAGGGGGGACGCAGTATTTT. Encoded protein: CASSLADAGAYKRLIGGTQYF.

The chain is built from TRBV10-3 and TRBJ2-5, with D perhaps matching TRBD1 (8 bases). In germline, CDR1 is ENHRY, CDR2 SYGVKD. This CDR3 has 13 amino acids. V was cut by 5 bases and J by 4 bases, with 11 bases left in between. DNA for the CDR3: TGTGCCATCAGTACAGGGGGGGGAGAGACCCAGTACTTC. Translating gives CAISTGGGETQYF.

This rearrangement joins TRBV28 to TRBJ2-7; a possible D gene is TRBD2 (6 bases). Germline lookup yields CDR1 MDHEN and CDR2 SYDVKM. CDR3 length equals 14 residues. Trimming pared 6 bases from V and 3 bases from J, leaving 15 bases between. CDR3 DNA: TGTGCCAGCAGGCCCGGTCGGAGGGACTACGAGCAGTACTTC. Translated, it gives CASRPGRRDYEQYF.

This chain links TRBV11-2 with TRBJ2-5; possible D gene TRBD1, 6 bases. Germline loops: CDR1 SGHAT, CDR2 FQNNGV. CDR3 length: 16 residues. Trimming removed 6 bases from V and 2 bases from J, with 19 bases in between. The CDR3 spells CASSHYTHDRQETQYF. The DNA of the CDR3 is TGTGCCAGCAGTCATTACACCCATGACAGGCAAGAGACCCAGTACTTC.

The V and J genes are TRBV19 and TRBJ1-2, with unresolved D. There are 14 residues in the CDR3. The V gene lost 5 bases and the J gene lost 4 bases, with 14 bases spanning the gap. The germline V gene encodes CDR1 LNHDA and CDR2 SQIVND (reference sequence). Here the CDR3 DNA reads TGTGCCAGTAGTCAACTCCGGGAGGCCTATGGCTACACCTTC. Translated, it gives CASSQLREAYGYTF.

The chain recombines TRBV28 with TRBJ2-1; 12 nucleotides line up with TRBD2. With 7 bases clipped from V and 9 bases from J, the junction kept 4 bases outside the gene matches. The CDR3 sequence is 13 residues long. Germline CDR1 reads MDHEN; CDR2 reads SYDVKM. CDR3 sequence reads: CASKLAGGPEQFF. DNA of the CDR3: TGTGCCAGCAAGCTAGCGGGAGGGCCTGAGCAGTTCTTC.

The rearrangement joins TRBV5-4 to TRBJ2-3; 12 nucleotides agree with TRBD2. The CDR3 loop spans 15 amino acids. V dropped 0 bases and J dropped 4; count of bases not matched to a gene: 0. Per germline, CDR1 SGHNT and CDR2 YYREEE (reference sequence). This CDR3 reads CASSLGLAGADTQYF. The CDR3 DNA sequence: TGTGCCAGCAGCTTGGGACTAGCGGGAGCAGATACGCAGTATTTT.

V is TRBV6-6 and J is TRBJ2-3; 8 nucleotides line up with TRBD1. The CDR3 extends over 16 amino acids. CDR1 is MNHNY and CDR2 is SVGAGI in the germline V gene (reference sequence). The trim removed 6 bases at V and 5 bases at J, leaving 13 bases unmatched. The CDR3 sequence is CASSSDREATQDTQYF. DNA of the CDR3: TGTGCCAGCAGCTCGGACAGGGAGGCTACACAAGATACGCAGTATTTT.

This sequence joins TRBV7-6 and TRBJ2-5; D may be TRBD2 (5 bases). CDR3 length: 14 amino acids. CDR1 is SGHVS and CDR2 is FNYEAQ in the germline V gene. Trimming stripped 7 bases from V and 5 bases from J, with 17 bases between. CDR3 sequence: CASTQNAGGETQYF. CDR3 coding DNA: TGTGCCAGCACCCAAAACGCGGGCGGGGAGACCCAGTACTTC.

The rearrangement uses TRBV11-2 and TRBJ2-7; 8 nucleotides agree with TRBD1. V lost 2 bases and J lost 6; bases outside the gene matches: 9. Germline V gene data show CDR1 as SGHAT and CDR2 as FQNNGV. This CDR3 spans 15 amino acids. CDR3 protein: CASSLPLDRGGEQYF. The CDR3 coding sequence is TGTGCCAGCAGCTTACCTCTCGACAGGGGCGGCGAGCAGTACTTC.

DNA for the CDR3: TGTGCCAGCAGTTTAGAACAGGGTGGCCTCAATGAGCAGTTCTTC. Its translation is CASSLEQGGLNEQFF. This rearrangement joins TRBV28 to TRBJ2-1, with a possible D match to TRBD1 (6 bases). V lost 2 bases to trimming and J lost 6 bases, with 14 bases between them. The CDR3 extends over 15 amino acids. In germline, CDR1 is MDHEN, CDR2 SYDVKM.

The V and J genes are TRBV19 and TRBJ2-5; 10 bases line up with TRBD2. In germline, CDR1 is LNHDA, CDR2 SQIVND (reference sequence). After removal of 0 bases from V and 1 base from J, the junction contained 8 bases not matched to a gene. CDR3 length: 18 amino acids. The CDR3 nucleotides are TGTGCCAGTAGTATAGATTCCCCCCTAGCGGGAGCCCAAGAGACCCAGTACTTC. It is translated as CASSIDSPLAGAQETQYF.

The CDR3 protein is CASSQEDRGYGYTF. Here the CDR3 DNA reads TGCGCCAGCAGCCAAGAGGACAGGGGCTATGGCTACACCTTC. The V and J genes are TRBV4-1 and TRBJ1-2, with 9 bases identical to TRBD1. The CDR3 length is 14 residues. Germline CDR1 and CDR2: MGHRA and YSYEKL. V gave up 0 bases and J gave up 4 bases; unmatched junction bases: 0.

Points on this clone: Sequence at one end of the junction differs from germline and may be a read error. The J gene is TRBJ2-5, the V gene TRBV7-7; D is undetermined. The CDR3 length is 11 residues. The germline V gene has CDR1 SSHAT and CDR2 FNYEAQ (reference sequence). CDR3 in amino acids: CASSPHETQYF. CDR3 bases: TGTGCTAGCAGCCCCCATGAGACCCAGTACTTC.

This clone was picked up a small number of times. This rearrangement joins TRBV20-1 to TRBJ2-3; 12 nucleotides match TRBD2. With 4 bases clipped from V and 14 bases from J, the junction kept 4 bases outside the gene matches. Germline CDR1 is DFQATT and CDR2 is SNEGSKA (reference sequence). The CDR3 length is 11 residues. The CDR3, as DNA: TGCAGTGCTAACGGACTAGCGGGGTTGTATTTT. Translation gives CSANGLAGLYF.

The rearrangement uses TRBV4-3 and TRBJ2-1; D might be TRBD2 (6 bases). V lost 4 bases, J lost 7 bases, and 17 bases lay in between. The germline CDR1 and CDR2 sequences are LGHNA and YSLEER. CDR3 length: 15 amino acids. The CDR3 DNA is TGCGCCAGCAGCCCACTGATGGATGCGGGGAATGAGCAGTTCTTC. Translation: CASSPLMDAGNEQFF.

V gene TRBV28 combines with J gene TRBJ1-1, with D possibly matching TRBD1 (6 bases). CDR1 and CDR2 (germline): MDHEN, SYDVKM. Trimming stripped 7 bases from V and 5 bases from J, with 14 bases between. This CDR3 has 13 amino acids. The CDR3 sequence is CASTSSRGTEAFF. CDR3 DNA sequence: TGTGCCAGCACCAGCAGCAGGGGAACTGAAGCTTTCTTT. The whole variable domain, filled in from reference TRBV28 and TRBJ1-1, reads DVKVTQSSRYLVKRTGEKVFLECVQDMDHENMFWYRQDPGLGLRLIYFSYDVKMKEKGDIPEGYSVSREKKERFSLILESASTNQTSMYLCASTSSRGTEAFFGQGTRLTVV.

In DNA form, the CDR3 reads TGTGCCTGGAGGGGACAGGGGTACGGTGGCACTGAAGCTTTCTTT. It codes for CAWRGQGYGGTEAFF. The chain recombines TRBV30 with TRBJ1-1, with 10 bases that match TRBD1. The junction had 8 bases not matched to a gene; V was cut back by 3 bases and J by 4 bases. Looked up from germline, CDR1 is GTSNPN and CDR2 is SVGIG (reference sequence). The CDR3 totals 15 residues.

The rearrangement uses TRBV5-1 and TRBJ2-5; 11 nucleotides match TRBD1. The V gene end was trimmed by 1 base and the J gene end by 3 bases; junction bases not matched to a gene: 8. CDR1 and CDR2 (germline): SGHRS, YFSETQ. The CDR3 contains 17 residues. For the CDR3, the DNA is TGCGCCAGCAGCTTGAACCCGGGACAGGGGGAAAAAGAGACCCAGTACTTC. It codes for CASSLNPGQGEKETQYF.

The chain carries TRBV30 and TRBJ2-2, with D possibly matching TRBD1 (5 bases). Trimming removed 4 bases from V and 8 bases from J, with 8 bases in between. Germline V gene sequence: CDR1 GTSNPN, CDR2 SVGIG (reference sequence). The CDR3 length is 11 residues. CDR3 residues: CAWTGAGELFF. CDR3 nucleotide sequence: TGTGCCTGGACTGGGGCTGGGGAGCTGTTTTTT.

The chain is built from TRBV7-2 and TRBJ2-1; no clear D. Trimming pared 5 bases from V and 3 bases from J, leaving 8 bases between. The CDR3 is made up of 13 amino acids. In germline, CDR1 is SGHTA, CDR2 FQGNSA. The CDR3 sequence: CASSQTYYNEQFF. The CDR3 nucleotides are TGTGCCAGCAGCCAAACTTACTACAATGAGCAGTTCTTC.

This chain links TRBV2 with TRBJ2-7; TRBD2 matches at 7 bases. V dropped 0 bases and J dropped 2; count of bases not matched to a gene: 10. This CDR3 is built from 17 residues. Germline assignment: CDR1 SNHLY and CDR2 FYNNEI. The CDR3 loop reads CASSEAWGGFEAYEQYF. Here the CDR3 DNA reads TGTGCCAGCAGTGAAGCCTGGGGGGGATTCGAGGCCTACGAGCAGTACTTC.

This chain uses TRBV11-1 with TRBJ2-1, with D maybe TRBD2 (7 bases). This CDR3 is built from 16 residues. Germline assignment: CDR1 SGHAT and CDR2 FQDESV (reference sequence). Trimming removed 3 bases from V and 8 bases from J, with 20 bases in between. CDR3 residues: CASSFRPFGGTYEQFF. CDR3 bases: TGTGCCAGCAGCTTCCGCCCTTTCGGGGGGACATATGAGCAGTTCTTC.